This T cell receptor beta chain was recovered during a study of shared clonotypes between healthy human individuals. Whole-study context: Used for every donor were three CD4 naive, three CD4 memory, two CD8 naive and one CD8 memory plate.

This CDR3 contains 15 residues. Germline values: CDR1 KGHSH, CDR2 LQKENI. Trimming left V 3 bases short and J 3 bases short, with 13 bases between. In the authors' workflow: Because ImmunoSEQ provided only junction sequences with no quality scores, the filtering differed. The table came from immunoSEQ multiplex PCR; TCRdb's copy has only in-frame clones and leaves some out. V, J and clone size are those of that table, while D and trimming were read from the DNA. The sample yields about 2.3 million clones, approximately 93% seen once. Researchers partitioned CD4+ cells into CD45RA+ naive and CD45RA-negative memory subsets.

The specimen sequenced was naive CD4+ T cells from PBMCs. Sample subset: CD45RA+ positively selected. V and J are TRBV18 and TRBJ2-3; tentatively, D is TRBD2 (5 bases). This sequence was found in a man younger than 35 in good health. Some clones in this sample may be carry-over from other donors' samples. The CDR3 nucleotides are TGTGCCAGCTCACCGCGGAGCGGAGCTACAGATACGCAGTATTTT. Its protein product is CASSPRSGATDTQYF.